The 10 T cell receptor beta chains below come from one sample, sequenced in a study of neurological immune-mediated disorders. TCRdb re-analysed the 5' RACE reads in MiXCR, keeping a single row per CDR3 protein. In the table there are tens of thousands of distinct CDR3 sequences, almost 7.5% of which are singletons. The sample comprised PBMCs. The receptors stem from a woman aged 40 to 50 in good health.

This clonotype was recorded at least ten times. The chain combines TRBV3-1 with TRBJ2-1; D is uncertain. CDR3 length: 13 amino acids. Germline loops: CDR1 LGHDT, CDR2 YNNKEL (reference sequence). Deletions cut 3 bases from V and 3 bases from J, with 6 bases between. The CDR3 DNA reads as TGTGCCAGCAGCCACGTGGACTACAATGAGCAGTTCTTC. Translating gives CASSHVDYNEQFF.

With respect to this clonotype: A much larger clone lies one base from this, so it may be a read error. The J gene is TRBJ2-5, the V gene TRBV5-5; TRBD1 is a possible D gene (5 bases). Germline CDR1 SGHKS, CDR2 YYEKEE (reference sequence). The CDR3 covers 13 residues. V dropped 8 bases and J dropped 5 bases, with 16 bases sitting between them. Written as DNA, the CDR3 is TGTGCCAGACTGGGGCAGGCCGGGGAGACCCAGTACTTC. It is translated as CARLGQAGETQYF.

This clonotype was detected ten times or more. V is TRBV28 and J is TRBJ2-5; tentatively, D is TRBD1 (5 bases). There are 14 residues in the CDR3. The V and J ends lost 3 bases and 1 base respectively, with 9 bases between them. CDR1 is MDHEN, CDR2 SYDVKM, per germline. The CDR3 sequence is CASSFQGSQETQYF. The CDR3 DNA sequence: TGTGCCAGCAGTTTTCAGGGTAGCCAAGAGACCCAGTACTTC.

At least ten counts were recorded for this clonotype. The chain combines TRBV10-3 with TRBJ2-7; D uncertain. This CDR3 comprises 12 residues. Germline lookup yields CDR1 ENHRY and CDR2 SYGVKD. The V gene lost 6 bases and the J gene lost 2 bases, with 8 bases spanning the gap. CDR3 nucleotide sequence: TGTGCCATCAGGGCTGCCACCTACGAGCAGTACTTC. This codes for CAIRAATYEQYF.

This clonotype was seen ten or more times. The V gene is TRBV27, the J gene TRBJ2-7; D is ambiguous. The CDR3 is 12 residues long. Germline lookup yields CDR1 MNHEY and CDR2 SMNVEV (reference sequence). V lost 7 bases to trimming and J lost 6 bases, with 13 bases between them. The CDR3 reads CASMGSSSEQYF. The CDR3 DNA sequence: TGTGCCAGCATGGGGTCCAGTAGCGAGCAGTACTTC.

This clonotype was seen repeatedly, ten times or more. The chain joins TRBV5-1 to TRBJ2-7; 9 bases agree with TRBD1. The germline V gene encodes CDR1 SGHRS and CDR2 YFSETQ. The CDR3 covers 16 residues. The J segment lost 4 bases and the V segment lost 3 bases, leaving 11 bases of the junction unmatched. The CDR3 loop reads CASSSSGTGKVYEQYF. CDR3 nucleotides: TGCGCCAGCAGCTCATCCGGGACAGGGAAGGTATACGAGCAGTACTTC. The whole variable domain, remainder taken from reference TRBV5-1 and TRBJ2-7, is KAGVTQTPRYLIKTRGQQVTLSCSPISGHRSVSWYQQTPGQGLQFLFEYFSETQRNKGNFPGRFSGRQFSNSRSEMNVSTLELGDSALYLCASSSSGTGKVYEQYFGPGTRLTVT.

Ten or more counts support this clonotype. V usage is TRBV6-6 and J usage is TRBJ2-1; 10 nucleotides line up with TRBD1. There are 16 residues in the CDR3. V gave up 4 bases and J gave up 6 bases; unmatched junction bases: 9. Per the germline V gene, CDR1 is MNHNY and CDR2 is SVGAGI (reference sequence). CDR3: CASSFGGTGAPNEQFF. For the CDR3, the DNA is TGTGCCAGCAGTTTCGGGGGGACAGGGGCCCCCAATGAGCAGTTCTTC.

This clonotype was counted at least ten times. The chain joins TRBV7-9 to TRBJ2-1; TRBD2 agrees at 12 bases. In germline, CDR1 is SEHNR, CDR2 FQNEAQ (reference sequence). This CDR3 contains 15 residues. Trimming cost V 5 bases and J 7 bases; bases outside gene matches: 6. The CDR3 reads CASSAWTSGVNEQFF. The CDR3 DNA reads TGTGCCAGCAGCGCTTGGACTAGCGGGGTAAATGAGCAGTTCTTC.

Many counts were recorded for this clonotype. This chain uses TRBV20-1 with TRBJ2-5, with 7 bases that match TRBD2. From germline, CDR1 is DFQATT and CDR2 SNEGSKA (reference sequence). This CDR3 spans 15 amino acids. Unmatched junction bases numbered 12, after V lost 3 bases and J lost 5 bases. Here the CDR3 DNA reads TGCAGTGCTAGGGGGGGGACGGTTCGTGAGGAGACCCAGTACTTC. Protein: CSARGGTVREETQYF.

Many counts were recorded for this clonotype. CDR3 in DNA: TGTGCCAGCAGCTTGTACCGGCTCAAAGGCGACACCGGGGAGCTGTTTTTT. Its translation is CASSLYRLKGDTGELFF. The chain carries TRBV5-8 and TRBJ2-2, with D hard to call. The V and J ends lost 1 base and 3 bases respectively, with 16 bases between them. The CDR3 runs to 17 residues. Germline CDR1 reads SGHTS; CDR2 reads YDEGEE.